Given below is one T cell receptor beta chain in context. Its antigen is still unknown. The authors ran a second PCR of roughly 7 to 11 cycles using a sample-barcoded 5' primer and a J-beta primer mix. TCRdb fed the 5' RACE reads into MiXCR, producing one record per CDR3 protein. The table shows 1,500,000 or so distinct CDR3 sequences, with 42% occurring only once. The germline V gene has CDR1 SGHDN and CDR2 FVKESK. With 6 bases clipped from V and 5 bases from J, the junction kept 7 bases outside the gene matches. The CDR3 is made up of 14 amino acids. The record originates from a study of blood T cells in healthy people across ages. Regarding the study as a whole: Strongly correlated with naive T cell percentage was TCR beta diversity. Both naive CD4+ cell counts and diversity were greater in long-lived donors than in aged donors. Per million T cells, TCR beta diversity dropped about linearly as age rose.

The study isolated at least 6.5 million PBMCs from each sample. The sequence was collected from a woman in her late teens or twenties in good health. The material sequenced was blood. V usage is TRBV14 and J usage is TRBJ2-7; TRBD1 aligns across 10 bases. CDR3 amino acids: CASRKTTGGHEQYF. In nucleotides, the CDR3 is TGTGCCAGCAGAAAAACGACAGGGGGCCACGAGCAGTACTTC.